Presented here are 5 T cell receptor beta chains from one specimen sequenced in a study of beta chain features in type 1 diabetes. Notes on the study in general: Moderately but significantly shorter TCRB CDR3s were found in Type 1 diabetes patients in all four CD4+ subsets.

Every isolated RNA sample was fully reverse transcribed, so sequencing captured expressed TCRB transcripts. The data were produced by immunoSEQ multiplex PCR, yet TCRdb's version contains in-frame clones alone and is incomplete. The sample comprises more than 100,000 clones, about 15% of which are singletons, and less than 3% rests with the top ten. No cognate antigen is known for these TCRs. Sequenced input: central memory CD4+ T cells from blood. All receptors come from a man aged 25-45 years with type 1 diabetes.

The gene calls are TRBV5-1 and TRBJ2-6; D tentatively fits TRBD1 or TRBD2 (6 bases each). The CDR3 runs 18 residues. Per germline, CDR1 SGHRS and CDR2 YFSETQ. V lost 7 bases and J 3 bases, leaving 23 bases between the germline ends. CDR3 DNA sequence: TGCGCCAGCTCCAAGTTTAGTCGGGGGCAAGGTGGGGCCAACGTCCTGACTTTC. The encoded protein is CASSKFSRGQGGANVLTF.

There are a few counts of this clone. The chain recombines TRBV4-3 with TRBJ2-3, with 8 bases matching TRBD1. J gave up 0 bases and V 1 base, and 9 bases lay outside the gene matches. The CDR3 extends over 18 amino acids. The V gene's germline CDR1 is LGHNA and CDR2 YSLEER. The DNA of the CDR3 is TGCGCCAGCAGCCAAGCAAGGACAGGGATTATTAGCACAGATACGCAGTATTTT. Translation: CASSQARTGIISTDTQYF.

This chain joins TRBV6-6 and TRBJ2-3; maybe TRBD1 (5 bases). Germline CDR1 MNHNY, CDR2 SVGAGI (reference sequence). Deletions cut 5 bases from V and 4 bases from J, with 10 bases between. This CDR3 spans 13 amino acids. CDR3 sequence: CASSPTGSDTQYF. DNA for the CDR3: TGTGCCAGCAGTCCCACAGGATCAGATACGCAGTATTTT.

The sample holds a few counts of this clone. The chain uses TRBV19 and TRBJ1-1; 11 bases agree with TRBD1. This CDR3 comprises 17 residues. Germline V CDR1 and CDR2: LNHDA, SQIVND (reference sequence). After removal of 3 bases from V and 0 bases from J, the junction contained 6 bases not matched to a gene. In nucleotides, the CDR3 is TGTGCCAGTAGTATGGAGGGGACAGGGGGGATGAACACTGAAGCTTTCTTT. The encoded protein is CASSMEGTGGMNTEAFF.

The chain carries TRBV19 and TRBJ2-7; maybe TRBD1 (6 bases). V was clipped by 11 bases and J by 4 bases, with 12 bases between them. This CDR3 is 11 amino acids long. The germline V gene encodes CDR1 LNHDA and CDR2 SQIVND (reference sequence). CDR3 bases: TGTGCCTCAGGGGTGGAGTACGAGCAGTACTTC. It specifies CASGVEYEQYF.